These T cell receptor beta chains were read from a single sample in a study of cytomegalovirus exposure and HLA in healthy donors. Sequencing was performed with immunoSEQ multiplex PCR; in TCRdb, only in-frame clones are kept and a portion is missing. The sample holds some 120,000 clones, roughly 80% seen once. The sample was PBMCs. These receptors were obtained from a man younger than 45 in good health and CMV-seronegative. Both conserved end residues are part of each CDR3. A D gene is named only where the DNA matches it firmly. Size is stated for part of the rows, as once, few or many counts, or as a class when the clone is expanded.

V,size,D,J,DNA,CDR3
TRBV28,NA,TRBD1,TRBJ2-7,TGTGCCAGCAGTTTAGAAGGGACAGGGGCTTCCTACGAGCAGTACTTC,CASSLEGTGASYEQYF
TRBV21-1,NA,NA,TRBJ2-5,TGTGCCAGCAGCAAGGACGGAAAACGGGGGAATTACCAAGAGACCCAGTACTTC,CASSKDGKRGNYQETQYF
TRBV5-1,NA,NA,TRBJ2-3,TGCGCCAGCAGCTTGTATGCAGGATCTTCCTGGGATACGCAGTATTTT,CASSLYAGSSWDTQYF
TRBV11-2,NA,NA,TRBJ2-2,TGTGCCAGCAGCTTAGGTCTTACACAAACCGGGGAGCTGTTTTTT,CASSLGLTQTGELFF
TRBV6-4,NA,NA,TRBJ1-1,TGTGCCAGCAGACAGCACATGAACACTGAAGCTTTCTTT,CASRQHMNTEAFF
TRBV2,once,TRBD1,TRBJ2-7,TGTGCCAGCAGCTTCCTCAGGGGGCTGTACTTC,CASSFLRGLYF
TRBV6-5,NA,TRBD1,TRBJ1-5,TGTGCCAGCAGTTACTACAGGGGTGGACAGCCCCAGCATTTT,CASSYYRGGQPQHF
TRBV20-1,NA,NA,TRBJ1-3,TGCAGTGCTAGAGCGGGGGACACCATATATTTT,CSARAGDTIYF
TRBV11-1,NA,TRBD1,TRBJ2-7,TGTGCCAGCAGCTCAACAGCACTCGGGACAGGGGTCACCCACGAGCAGTACTTC,CASSSTALGTGVTHEQYF
TRBV9,NA,NA,TRBJ1-2,TGTGCCAGCAGCGTAGCTAACAGGGCCCTCTATGGCTACACCTTC,CASSVANRALYGYTF
TRBV5-6,NA,TRBD1,TRBJ1-1,TGTGCCAGCAGCCTCCCCGGGACAGGGTTAGACACTGAAGCTTTCTTT,CASSLPGTGLDTEAFF
TRBV5-1,NA,TRBD1,TRBJ2-5,TGCGCCAGCAGCGCTGGGACAGCCCAAGAGACCCAGTACTTC,CASSAGTAQETQYF
TRBV18,NA,NA,TRBJ1-3,TGTGCCAGCTCACCAACTAGGGAAAACACCATATATTTT,CASSPTRENTIYF
TRBV4-2,once,TRBD2,TRBJ2-3,TGTGCCAGCAGCTCTCTAGCGGGGGAGAGCACAGATACGCAGTATTTT,CASSSLAGESTDTQYF
TRBV30,once,NA,TRBJ1-2,TGTGCCTGGAGTAGTGACAGTTCCGACTATGGCTACACCTTC,CAWSSDSSDYGYTF
TRBV4-1,NA,NA,TRBJ2-1,TGCGCCAGCAGCCAAGATGGCCAACCAACCGCCAACAATGAGCAGTTCTTC,CASSQDGQPTANNEQFF
TRBV6-1,few,NA,TRBJ1-2,TGTGCCAGCAGTGAAGGTCTCGGACAGAGCTATGGCTACACCTTC,CASSEGLGQSYGYTF
TRBV4-1,NA,TRBD2,TRBJ2-7,TGCGCCAGCAGCCAAGGCGGGGGGACTAACTACGAGCAGTACTTC,CASSQGGGTNYEQYF
TRBV5-1,NA,NA,TRBJ1-1,TGCGCCAGCAGGCATGCAGGGGCGAACACTGAAGCTTTCTTT,CASRHAGANTEAFF
TRBV29-1,NA,NA,TRBJ1-5,TGCAGCGTTGAATGGCCTCACTATAGCAATCAGCCCCAGCATTTT,CSVEWPHYSNQPQHF
TRBV4-2,NA,NA,TRBJ1-6,TGTGCCAGCAGCCAAGCTCTAAAAGAGTTGGCACCCCTCCACTTT,CASSQALKELAPLHF
TRBV11-2,NA,NA,TRBJ1-3,TGTGCCAGCAGCACTCGAGGGGGGGGCGGAAACACCATATATTTT,CASSTRGGGGNTIYF
TRBV11-2,NA,TRBD1,TRBJ2-7,TGTGCCAGCAGCTTAAGGCCCCCCCGGACAGGGGATATCTCCTACGAGCAGTACTTC,CASSLRPPRTGDISYEQYF
TRBV11-2,NA,NA,TRBJ1-1,TGTGCCAGCAGCTTATATGTGCCGGGGAGGGGCACTGAAGCTTTCTTT,CASSLYVPGRGTEAFF
TRBV27,NA,NA,TRBJ2-5,TGTGCCAGCAGTTTAAGCCGGGGGGCCATGGAGACCCAGTACTTC,CASSLSRGAMETQYF
TRBV9,NA,TRBD2,TRBJ2-5,TGTGCCCCCCTGACTAGCGGGGGGCCCCCGCAAGAGACCCAGTACTTC,CAPLTSGGPPQETQYF
TRBV6-4,NA,TRBD1,TRBJ2-1,TGTGCCAGCAGTGAACAGGGGGCTTTCAATGAGCAGTTCTTC,CASSEQGAFNEQFF
TRBV4-2,NA,NA,TRBJ1-1,TGTGCCAGCAGCCCTTGGACAGTTAACACTGAAGCTTTCTTT,CASSPWTVNTEAFF
TRBV30,NA,NA,TRBJ1-5,TGTGCCTGGAGATCGGGACGGGGGGCGAATCAGCCCCAGCATTTT,CAWRSGRGANQPQHF
TRBV6-6,NA,TRBD1,TRBJ2-3,TGTGCCAGCAGCACCGGGACAGTAACAGATACGCAGTATTTT,CASSTGTVTDTQYF
TRBV5-4,NA,NA,TRBJ1-2,TGTGCCAGCAGCTTGGTTCTGGACTCCTCGGGCGGCTACACCTTC,CASSLVLDSSGGYTF
TRBV18,NA,NA,TRBJ1-1,TGTGCCAGCTCACCTCCCAGATTGAACACTGAAGCTTTCTTT,CASSPPRLNTEAFF
TRBV7-2,NA,NA,TRBJ2-2,TGTGCCAGCAGCCCCGGGACTCTCACCGGGGAGCTGTTTTTT,CASSPGTLTGELFF
TRBV28,NA,TRBD1,TRBJ1-1,TGTGCCAGCAGTTTGACAGGGGCGCTAAAGAACACTGAAGCTTTCTTT,CASSLTGALKNTEAFF
TRBV25-1,NA,NA,TRBJ2-2,TGTGCCAGCAGTGAATTCTCGAACACCGGGGAGCTGTTTTTT,CASSEFSNTGELFF
TRBV5-1,NA,TRBD1,TRBJ1-1,TGCGCCAGCAGCCTAAGACAGGGGGCCGGGAGCACTGAAGCTTTCTTT,CASSLRQGAGSTEAFF
TRBV7-9,NA,NA,TRBJ1-2,TGTGCCAGCAGCTTAGGGACAGAAGTGGGCGGCTACACCTTC,CASSLGTEVGGYTF
TRBV19,medium-sized,NA,TRBJ1-4,TGTGCCAGTAGTTCAAGAGGACAGACAACTAATGAAAAACTGTTTTTT,CASSSRGQTTNEKLFF
TRBV10-1,NA,NA,TRBJ2-4,TGCGCCAGCAGTGAGTCGCCAGGGAACGCCATTCAGTACTTC,CASSESPGNAIQYF
TRBV2,NA,NA,TRBJ2-7,TGTGCCAGCAGTGTTGACAACTCCTACGAGCAGTACTTC,CASSVDNSYEQYF
TRBV2,NA,NA,TRBJ1-4,TGTGCCAGCAGAAGCGGGGACACCCATAATGAAAAACTGTTTTTT,CASRSGDTHNEKLFF
TRBV27,NA,NA,TRBJ1-2,TGTGCCAGCAGCCTGACAGAATCCTATGGCTACACCTTC,CASSLTESYGYTF
TRBV7-6,NA,NA,TRBJ1-1,TGTGCCAGCAGCTTAGGGTCTGTGGGCAACACTGAAGCTTTCTTT,CASSLGSVGNTEAFF
TRBV6-1,NA,NA,TRBJ2-7,TGTGCCAGCAGTTCCGGGCCCTCGGGATCCTACGAGCAGTACTTC,CASSSGPSGSYEQYF
TRBV10-3,NA,NA,TRBJ1-5,TGTGCCATCAGTGAGGCTAAAGCGGGGCCAAATAGCAATCAGCCCCAGCATTTT,CAISEAKAGPNSNQPQHF
TRBV25-1,NA,NA,TRBJ1-5,TGTGCCAGCAGTGCTCGCGGATTCGGCAATCAGCCCCAGCATTTT,CASSARGFGNQPQHF